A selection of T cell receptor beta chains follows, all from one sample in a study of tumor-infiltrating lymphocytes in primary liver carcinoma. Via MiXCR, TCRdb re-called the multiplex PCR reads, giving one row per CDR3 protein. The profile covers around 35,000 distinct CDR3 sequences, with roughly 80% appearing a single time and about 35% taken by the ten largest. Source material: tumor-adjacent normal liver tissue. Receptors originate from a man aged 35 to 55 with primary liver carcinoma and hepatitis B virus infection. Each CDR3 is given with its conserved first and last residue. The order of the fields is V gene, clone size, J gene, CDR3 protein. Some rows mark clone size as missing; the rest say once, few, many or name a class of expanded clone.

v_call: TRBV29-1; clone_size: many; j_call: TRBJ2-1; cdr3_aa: CSGWGQEKYNEQFF
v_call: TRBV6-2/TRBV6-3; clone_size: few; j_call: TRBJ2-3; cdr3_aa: CASSYLARGPTDTQYF
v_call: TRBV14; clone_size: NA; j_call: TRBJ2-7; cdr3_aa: CASSHGLLEAYEQYF
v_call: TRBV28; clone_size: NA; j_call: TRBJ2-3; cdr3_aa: CASSLPPGQGTYMQYF
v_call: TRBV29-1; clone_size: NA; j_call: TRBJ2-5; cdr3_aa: CSVIGFGSQETQYF
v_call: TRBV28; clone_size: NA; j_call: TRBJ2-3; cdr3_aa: CPSSLPNTDAQYF
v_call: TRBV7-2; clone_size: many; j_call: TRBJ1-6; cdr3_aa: CASSPRDRDNSPLHF
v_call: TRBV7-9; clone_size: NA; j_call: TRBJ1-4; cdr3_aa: CNSSPTSLGEKLFF
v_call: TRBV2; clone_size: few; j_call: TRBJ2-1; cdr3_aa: CASRVSEQFF
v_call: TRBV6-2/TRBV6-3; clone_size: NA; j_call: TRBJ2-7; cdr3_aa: CASCSGRERDLSYEQYF
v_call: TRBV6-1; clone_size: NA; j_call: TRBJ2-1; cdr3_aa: CASSERLAGSYNELFF
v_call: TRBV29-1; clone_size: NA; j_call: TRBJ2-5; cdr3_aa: CNVESAPGRSETQYF
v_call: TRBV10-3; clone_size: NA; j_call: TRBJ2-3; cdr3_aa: CAIRASPMTSGATDTQYF
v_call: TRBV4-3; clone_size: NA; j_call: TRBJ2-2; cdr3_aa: CASSQDSLGLAGLGELFF
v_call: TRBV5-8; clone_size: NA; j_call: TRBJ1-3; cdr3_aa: CASSFPRSRGGNTIYF
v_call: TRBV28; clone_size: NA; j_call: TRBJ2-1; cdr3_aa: CVSSSFLSYLF
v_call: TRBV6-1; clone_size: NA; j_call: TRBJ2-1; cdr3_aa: CASSPRSSGRYEQFF
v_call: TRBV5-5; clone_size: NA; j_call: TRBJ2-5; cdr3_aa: CASSMSLTQETQCF
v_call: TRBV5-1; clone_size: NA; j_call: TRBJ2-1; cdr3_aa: CASSGGTTLSYNEQFF
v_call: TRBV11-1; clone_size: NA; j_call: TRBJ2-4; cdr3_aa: CSSSFPWTSGTKNIQYF
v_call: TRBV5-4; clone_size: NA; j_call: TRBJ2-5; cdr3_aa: CASRPTSVETKYF
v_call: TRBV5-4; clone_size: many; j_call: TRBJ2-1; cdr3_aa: CASSLDGQPSYNEQFF
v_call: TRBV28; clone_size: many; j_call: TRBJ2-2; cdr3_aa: CASTIGDPSTGELFF
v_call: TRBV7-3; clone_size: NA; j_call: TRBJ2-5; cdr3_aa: CASRSCPGLGETQYF
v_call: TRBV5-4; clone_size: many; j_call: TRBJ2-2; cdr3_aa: CASSLAGTGELFF
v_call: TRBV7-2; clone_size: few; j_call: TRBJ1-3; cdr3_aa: CARGAARNGNTIYF
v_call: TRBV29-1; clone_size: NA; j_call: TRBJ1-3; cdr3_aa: CSMVTNSGNIIYF
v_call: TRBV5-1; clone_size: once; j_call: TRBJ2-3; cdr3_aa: CASSPGRTDTQYF
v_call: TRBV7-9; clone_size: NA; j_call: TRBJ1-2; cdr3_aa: CTSRWDRRFHDYTF
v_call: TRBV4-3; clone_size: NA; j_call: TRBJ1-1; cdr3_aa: CASNPVGEGMNTESFF
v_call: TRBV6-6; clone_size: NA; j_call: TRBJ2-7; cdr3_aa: CASTPGFSYEQYF
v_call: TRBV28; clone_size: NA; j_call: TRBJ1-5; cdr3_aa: CATLRSDLPQHF
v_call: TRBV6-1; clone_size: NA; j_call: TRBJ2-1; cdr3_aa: CTSSETGGMYNEQFF
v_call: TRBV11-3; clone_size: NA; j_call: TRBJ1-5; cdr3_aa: CASSLDLVMAQPQHF
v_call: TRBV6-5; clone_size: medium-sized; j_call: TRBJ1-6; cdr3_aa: CASSYGGVDSPLHF
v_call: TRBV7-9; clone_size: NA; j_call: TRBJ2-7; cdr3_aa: CASSRLTSGRAPEQYF
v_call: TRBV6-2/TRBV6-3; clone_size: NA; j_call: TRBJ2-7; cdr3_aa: CASIQRTEPYEQYF
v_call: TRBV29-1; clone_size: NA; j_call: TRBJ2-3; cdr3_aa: CSVTPSTDTQYF
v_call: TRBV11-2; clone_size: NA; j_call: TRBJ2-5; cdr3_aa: CGSSLESRMSMETQYF
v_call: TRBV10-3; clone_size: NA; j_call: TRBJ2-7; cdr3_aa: CAIGPGVYEQYF
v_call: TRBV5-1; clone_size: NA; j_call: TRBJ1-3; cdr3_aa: CASSSDGQNPGNTIYF
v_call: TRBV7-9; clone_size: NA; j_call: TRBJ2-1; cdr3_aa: CTSNLAGAGVEQFF
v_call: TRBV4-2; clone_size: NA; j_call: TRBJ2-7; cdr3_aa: CARSQAGGGNEQYF
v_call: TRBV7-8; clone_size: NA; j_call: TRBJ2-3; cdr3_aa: CDSSSWGLAVLRDTQYF
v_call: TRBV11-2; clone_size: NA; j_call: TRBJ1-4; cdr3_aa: CATSRPGIGEKLFF
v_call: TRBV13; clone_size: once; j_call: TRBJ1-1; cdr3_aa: CASSVNQGGTEAFF
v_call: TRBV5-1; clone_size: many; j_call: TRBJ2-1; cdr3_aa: CASSLVGGIDEQFF
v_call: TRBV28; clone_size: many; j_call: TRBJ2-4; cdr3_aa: CASRGGPAKNIQYF
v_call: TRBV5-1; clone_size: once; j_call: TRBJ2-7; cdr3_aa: CASSFMGRGF
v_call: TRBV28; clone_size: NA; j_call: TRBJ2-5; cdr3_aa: CTSAPDRVVETQYF
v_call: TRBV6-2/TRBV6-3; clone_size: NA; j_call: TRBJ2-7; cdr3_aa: CASKGTSEVYEQYF
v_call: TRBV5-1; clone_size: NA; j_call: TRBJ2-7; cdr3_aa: CAGRAGTSGYEHYF
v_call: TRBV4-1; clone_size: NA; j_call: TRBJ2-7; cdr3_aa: CVSSLLRVGDEQHF